This TCR beta chain derives from a study of control samples from healthy donors and cancer patients. Only in-frame clones appear in the TCRdb table, and some are missing; sequencing was by immunoSEQ multiplex PCR. The table records some 140,000 clones, around 94% of them present only once. After removal of 1 base from V and 3 bases from J, the junction contained 6 bases not matched to a gene. This CDR3 has 15 amino acids. CDR1 and CDR2 (germline): LGHNA, YSLEER. The sequenced sample consisted of PBMCs. The chain couples TRBV4-3 to TRBJ2-7; 7 bases map to TRBD2. This receptor was obtained from a man aged 60-69 years with colorectal cancer. The CDR3 coding sequence is TGCGCCAGCAGCCAAGTGGTGGCTAGCGGCTACGAGCAGTACTTC. As protein: CASSQVVASGYEQYF.